The source of this T cell receptor beta chain is a study of beta chain features in type 1 diabetes. One heparinised blood draw averaging about 116 mL was given by each donor. The sequenced template was cDNA made from the entire isolated RNA. Sequencing was performed with immunoSEQ multiplex PCR; in TCRdb, only in-frame clones are kept and a portion is missing. Altogether more than 350,000 clones are present, about an eighth being singletons, with the ten largest covering 0.046%. There are a few counts of this clone. V was clipped by 8 bases and J by 3 bases; unmatched bases: 6. The CDR3 consists of 15 residues. CDR1 and CDR2 (germline): SNHLY, FYNNEI.

The V gene is TRBV2, the J gene TRBJ2-1, with 11 bases matching TRBD2. Sequenced sample: naive CD4+ T cells from blood. The sequence came from a woman aged 18 to 35 in good health. As DNA, the CDR3 is TGTGCCAGCGGAACTAGCGGGGGACGCTACAATGAGCAGTTCTTC. Amino acid sequence: CASGTSGGRYNEQFF.